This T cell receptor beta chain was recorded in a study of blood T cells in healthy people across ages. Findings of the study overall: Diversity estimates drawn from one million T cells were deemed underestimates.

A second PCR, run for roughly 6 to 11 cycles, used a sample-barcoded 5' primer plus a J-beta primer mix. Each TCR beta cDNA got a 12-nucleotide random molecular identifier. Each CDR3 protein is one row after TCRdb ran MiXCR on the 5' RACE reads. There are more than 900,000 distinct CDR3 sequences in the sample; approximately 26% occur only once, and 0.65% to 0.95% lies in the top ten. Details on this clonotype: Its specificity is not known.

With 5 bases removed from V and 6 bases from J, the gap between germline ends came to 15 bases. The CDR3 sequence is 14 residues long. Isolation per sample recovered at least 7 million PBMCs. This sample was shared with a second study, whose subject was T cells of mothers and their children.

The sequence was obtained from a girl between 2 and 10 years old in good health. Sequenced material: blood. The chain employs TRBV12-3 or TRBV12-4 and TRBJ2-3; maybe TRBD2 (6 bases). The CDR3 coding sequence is TGTGCCAGCAGTCCCGACCCTAGCGTTGATACGCAGTATTTT. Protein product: CASSPDPSVDTQYF.